This entry lists 20 T cell receptor beta chains sequenced from one sample in a study of blood T cell repertoires in COVID-19. The protocol was immunoSEQ multiplex PCR, while the TCRdb copy is restricted to in-frame clones and leaves out a portion. The sample yields more than 450,000 clones, approximately 86% seen once. Source material: PBMCs or T cells enriched from blood (not recorded which). Source of these receptors: a woman under 30 who had recovered from COVID-19.

The genes are TRBV11-3 and TRBJ2-5, with 12 bases that match TRBD1. This CDR3 has 16 residues. Germline V gene data show CDR1 as SGHNT and CDR2 as YENEEA. J was trimmed by 5 bases and V by 1 base; bases with no gene match: 5. CDR3 region: CASSLGGQGAGETQYF. The CDR3 DNA reads TGTGCCAGCAGCTTAGGGGGACAGGGGGCCGGGGAGACCCAGTACTTC.

This clone was observed a handful of times. The gene calls are TRBV5-5 and TRBJ1-1; 8 bases map to TRBD1. CDR3 length: 18 residues. Germline-derived CDR1 and CDR2 are SGHKS and YYEKEE (reference sequence). J lost 2 bases, V lost 1 base, and 13 bases had no gene match. CDR3 region: CASSLKSTGAVINTEAFF. The CDR3 DNA reads TGTGCCAGCAGCTTGAAGTCGACAGGGGCTGTAATTAACACTGAAGCTTTCTTT.

This chain links TRBV19 with TRBJ2-3; 14 bases line up with TRBD2. The germline V gene encodes CDR1 LNHDA and CDR2 SQIVND (reference sequence). CDR3 length: 18 residues. J lost 4 bases, V lost 3 bases, and 9 bases had no gene match. In DNA, the CDR3 is TGTGCCAGTAGTATTACGGGACTAGCGGGGGAAGGGCCAGATACGCAGTATTTT. Protein product: CASSITGLAGEGPDTQYF.

This chain connects TRBV27 to TRBJ2-6; 11 bases line up with TRBD1. The CDR3 is made up of 18 amino acids. Trimming at V came to 5 bases and at J to 0 bases, leaving 6 bases not matched to a gene. Germline V CDR1 and CDR2: MNHEY, SMNVEV (reference sequence). CDR3 residues: CASSPRTGGFSGANVLTF. The CDR3 DNA reads as TGTGCCAGCAGTCCCCGGACAGGGGGCTTCTCTGGGGCCAACGTCCTGACTTTC.

V usage is TRBV30 and J usage is TRBJ2-3; 7 bases fit TRBD1. V lost 2 bases and J lost 1; bases outside the gene matches: 3. The CDR3 is made up of 14 amino acids. Germline values: CDR1 GTSNPN, CDR2 SVGIG (reference sequence). CDR3 loop: CAWSWDRGTDTQYF. In nucleotides, the CDR3 is TGTGCCTGGAGTTGGGACAGAGGCACAGATACGCAGTATTTT. Full variable domain (rest looked up from reference TRBV30 and TRBJ2-3): SQTIHQWPATLVQPVGSPLSLECTVEGTSNPNLYWYRQAAGRGLQLLFYSVGIGQISSEVPQNLSASRPQDRQFILSSKKLLLSDSGFYLCAWSWDRGTDTQYFGPGTRLTVL.

The V gene is TRBV7-9, the J gene TRBJ2-5; D is perhaps TRBD1 (6 bases). Germline CDR1 and CDR2: SEHNR and FQNEAQ (reference sequence). V was trimmed by 6 bases and J by 5 bases, leaving 13 bases between them. CDR3 length: 13 amino acids. CDR3 sequence (DNA): TGTGCCAGCAGACAAGACAGGTCGGAGACCCAGTACTTC. This translates into CASRQDRSETQYF.

The chain employs TRBV6-5 and TRBJ1-5; D not certain. The CDR3 is made up of 15 amino acids. Germline CDR1 reads MNHEY; CDR2 reads SVGAGI. Between the trimmed V and J ends, which lost 2 bases and 2 bases, there was a span of 10 bases. The CDR3 loop reads CASSYGPGGNQPQHF. The DNA of the CDR3 is TGTGCCAGCAGTTACGGGCCCGGCGGCAATCAGCCCCAGCATTTT.

The chain carries TRBV30 and TRBJ1-1; the match to TRBD1 covers 10 bases. The V gene's germline CDR1 is GTSNPN and CDR2 SVGIG (reference sequence). The CDR3 totals 16 residues. Trimming removed 7 bases from V and 1 base from J; junction bases left unmatched: 12. The CDR3 region is CAYRDRGSPGNTEAFF. The DNA of the CDR3 is TGTGCCTATCGGGACAGGGGCTCCCCTGGGAACACTGAAGCTTTCTTT.

In DNA, the CDR3 is TGTGCCTCGACAGGGGGATATGATAATTCACCCCTCCACTTT. As protein: CASTGGYDNSPLHF. This sequence joins TRBV9 and TRBJ1-6; 9 bases align to TRBD1. CDR1 is SGDLS and CDR2 is YYNGEE in the germline V gene. Trimming took 10 bases from V and 5 from J; bases not matched to a gene: 7. The CDR3 loop spans 14 amino acids. The variable domain in full, with the rest retrieved from reference TRBV9 and TRBJ1-6, is DSGVTQTPKHLITATGQRVTLRCSPRSGDLSVYWYQQSLDQGLQFLIQYYNGEERAKGNILERFSAQQFPDLHSELNLSSLELGDSALYFCASTGGYDNSPLHFGNGTRLTVT.

The chain is built from TRBV10-2 and TRBJ2-2, with a tentative D call TRBD2 (5 bases). Germline assignment: CDR1 WSHSY and CDR2 SAAADI. V was cut by 8 bases and J by 1 base, with 14 bases left in between. This CDR3 has 15 amino acids. The CDR3 DNA reads as TGCGCCAGCGAGGAAGGAGGTGTGAACACCGGGGAGCTGTTTTTT. It codes for CASEEGGVNTGELFF.

This chain connects TRBV5-8 to TRBJ2-1, with a tentative D call TRBD1 (6 bases). The CDR3 spans 18 residues. Germline lookup yields CDR1 SGHTS and CDR2 YDEGEE. Trimming pared 7 bases from V and 4 bases from J, leaving 27 bases between. CDR3 coding DNA: TGTGCCAGCCCCCAATATAAAGACAGGTCGAGGCTATACAATGAGCAGTTCTTC. It is translated as CASPQYKDRSRLYNEQFF.

This clone was detected only a few times. The chain employs TRBV12-3 or TRBV12-4 and TRBJ1-2; the D is unclear. The CDR3 consists of 12 residues. V was cut by 8 bases and J by 3 bases, with 10 bases left in between. The CDR3 region is CASSLGHYGYTF. CDR3 nucleotide sequence: TGTGCCAGCTCCCTTGGGCACTATGGCTACACCTTC.

The CDR3 region is CACAGGSNYGYTF. CDR3 sequence (DNA): TGTGCCTGCGCAGGGGGTTCTAACTATGGCTACACCTTC. This sequence joins TRBV30 and TRBJ1-2; TRBD1 aligns across 7 bases. The CDR3 contains 13 residues. Germline CDR1 is GTSNPN and CDR2 is SVGIG (reference sequence). V lost 6 bases and J lost 0; bases outside the gene matches: 4.

The chain recombines TRBV3-1 (or the pseudogene TRBV3-2) with TRBJ1-4; the D gene is possibly TRBD1 (5 bases). The CDR3 sequence is 16 residues long. The germline V gene has CDR1 LGHDT and CDR2 YNNKEL (reference sequence). V lost 3 bases to trimming and J lost 4 bases, with 15 bases between them. CDR3 DNA: TGTGCCAGCAGCCATCTCGGAGGGGTAAATAATGAAAAACTGTTTTTT. This codes for CASSHLGGVNNEKLFF.

The chain is built from TRBV21-1 and TRBJ1-1; TRBD1 is the table's D call and was not checked against the DNA. TRBV21-1 is a documented pseudogene. This CDR3 contains 19 residues. CDR3 sequence reads: CASSKGPDRVKKLSPEAFF. The CDR3 DNA sequence: TGTGCCAGCAGCAAAGGGCCGGACAGGGTTAAAAAGTTGAGTCCTGAAGCTTTCTTT.

This clone appeared a few times. The V gene is TRBV28, the J gene TRBJ1-2, with 8 positions matching TRBD1. Germline V gene data show CDR1 as MDHEN and CDR2 as SYDVKM. The CDR3 is made up of 13 amino acids. V lost 5 bases, J lost 3 bases, and 2 bases stayed unmatched. CDR3 sequence: CASSRTGYYGYTF. For the CDR3, the DNA is TGTGCCAGCAGTCGGACAGGGTACTATGGCTACACCTTC.

The genes are TRBV12-3 or TRBV12-4 and TRBJ1-5; a possible D gene is TRBD1 (6 bases). The CDR3 is 13 residues long. V dropped 3 bases and J dropped 7 bases, with 10 bases sitting between them. The CDR3 nucleotides read TGTGCCAGCAGTTTTACAGGGCACCAGCCCCAGCATTTT. This gives the protein CASSFTGHQPQHF.

Note on this clone: An end of the junction differs from the germline gene, which may be a read error. This rearrangement joins TRBV12-3 or TRBV12-4 to TRBJ1-2; the match to TRBD1 covers 7 bases. The CDR3 totals 13 residues. CDR3 region: CASRSTGYYGYTF. The CDR3 DNA is TGTGCCAGCAGGTCGACAGGGTACTACGGCTACACCTTC.

CDR3 amino acids: CASSYSTVGQTYGYTF. The DNA of the CDR3 is TGTGCCAGCAGTTACTCGACAGTAGGGCAGACATATGGCTACACCTTC. The chain has TRBV6-5 and TRBJ1-2, with a tentative D call TRBD1 (5 bases). This CDR3 contains 16 residues. The V end was cut by 0 bases, the J end by 5 bases, with 16 bases between. Germline V gene lookup returns CDR1 MNHEY and CDR2 SVGAGI.

The chain employs TRBV5-1 and TRBJ2-1; 7 bases map to TRBD2. CDR1 is SGHRS and CDR2 is YFSETQ in the germline V gene. The CDR3 is made up of 14 amino acids. V was clipped by 6 bases and J by 7 bases; unmatched bases: 10. The CDR3 region is CASTPAGIENEQFF. The CDR3 DNA follows: TGCGCCAGCACGCCAGCGGGGATCGAGAATGAGCAGTTCTTC.